This paragraph covers one T cell receptor (beta chain) sequence. Its antigen is not identified. The PCR used 60 Vbeta and 13 Jbeta primers. TCRdb keeps only in-frame clones here, not all; method: immunoSEQ multiplex PCR. The sample holds around 94,000 clones; roughly 79% are singletons and the top ten take 4.5% to 6%. Germline V gene lookup returns CDR1 SNHLY and CDR2 FYNNEI. Trimming removed 1 base from V and 1 base from J; junction bases left unmatched: 4. There are 17 residues in the CDR3. The data stem from a study of cytomegalovirus exposure and HLA in healthy donors. For the study at large: An early release of data contained approximately 85 million unique TCRs, which came from HLA-typed donors.

Study observations and caveats: The study listed 150 to 200 cytomegalovirus-associated TCR beta chains. For most TCR beta V segments, an earlier analysis put the productive rate at about 90% or about 30% of the time.

The rearrangement links TRBV2 to TRBJ2-4; 10 bases are a match to TRBD2. Material: PBMCs. The clonotype was recovered from a woman in her thirties or forties in good health and CMV-seronegative. The CDR3 bases are TGTGCCAGCAGTGAAGTCCATAGCGGGGGGGCCAAAAACATTCAGTACTTC. Encoded protein: CASSEVHSGGAKNIQYF.